This T cell receptor (beta chain) was profiled in a study of post-analysis software for immune sequencing data. General study findings and limits: Among five TRBV segments more frequent in patients than controls were TRBV5-6, TRBV5-1 and TRBV20-1.

Unique-molecular-identifier-tagged TCR beta cDNA libraries were used. TCRdb reanalysed the PCR reads using MiXCR and keeps one entry per CDR3 protein. The sample consists of around 500,000 distinct CDR3 sequences, around a third of them appearing once. With respect to this clonotype: Its antigen remains unknown.

The V gene lost 2 bases and the J gene lost 1 base, with 17 bases spanning the gap. In germline, CDR1 is MGHRA, CDR2 YSYEKL. The CDR3 consists of 17 residues. The chain recombines TRBV4-1 with TRBJ1-1; tentative D call: TRBD1 (5 bases). Sequencing was carried out using blood. The sequence derives from a girl younger than 18 with multiple sclerosis. CDR3 in DNA: TGCGCCAGCAGCCAACCGTGGGGGGGGGTTCGGAACACTGAAGCTTTCTTT. Protein product: CASSQPWGGVRNTEAFF.